This T cell receptor (beta chain) derives from a study of CD8 T cells in Susac syndrome. RNA, at about 0.45 to 1 ug, was reverse transcribed with random hexamers. TCRdb re-called the immunoSEQ multiplex PCR reads with MiXCR, one entry per CDR3 protein. The sample lists hundreds of thousands of distinct CDR3 sequences, 85% to 95% occurring once. This receptor was identified in a human donor with Susac syndrome. The sequencing input was CD4+ T cells from PBMCs.

The CDR3 reads CASSLVGTGWNTEAFF. The CDR3 coding sequence is TGTGCCAGCAGCTTAGTCGGGACAGGCTGGAACACTGAAGCTTTCTTT. The rearrangement joins TRBV13 to TRBJ1-1, with 8 bases lining up with TRBD1. Per the germline V gene, CDR1 is PRHDT and CDR2 is FYEKMQ (reference sequence). The CDR3 totals 16 residues. With 1 base clipped from V and 1 base from J, the junction kept 5 bases outside the gene matches. Looking up the rest from reference TRBV13 and TRBJ1-1 gives the full variable domain: AAGVIQSPRHLIKEKRETATLKCYPIPRHDTVYWYQQGPGQDPQFLISFYEKMQSDKGSIPDRFSAQQFSDYHSELNMSSLELGDSALYFCASSLVGTGWNTEAFFGQGTRLTVV.